This TCR beta chain was captured in a study of blood T cells in healthy people across ages. CDR1 and CDR2 (germline): SGHNT, YYREEE (reference sequence). The CDR3 runs 16 residues. A sample-barcoded 5' primer and a J-beta primer mix were used in a second PCR of about 6 to 11 cycles. TCRdb itself ran the 5' RACE reads through MiXCR, one entry per CDR3 protein. The data contain hundreds of thousands of distinct CDR3 sequences, around 54% of them singletons. Isolation per sample recovered at least 7 million PBMCs. The material sequenced was blood. The origin of this receptor is a man aged 55-75 years in good health. This sequence joins TRBV5-4 and TRBJ2-4, with 14 nucleotides matching TRBD2. The J call is doubtful: the DNA matches TRBJ2-7 better. The CDR3 region is CASSLGGLAGDYEQYF. In nucleotides, the CDR3 is TGTGCCAGCAGCTTGGGGGGACTAGCGGGAGATTACGAGCAGTACTTC.